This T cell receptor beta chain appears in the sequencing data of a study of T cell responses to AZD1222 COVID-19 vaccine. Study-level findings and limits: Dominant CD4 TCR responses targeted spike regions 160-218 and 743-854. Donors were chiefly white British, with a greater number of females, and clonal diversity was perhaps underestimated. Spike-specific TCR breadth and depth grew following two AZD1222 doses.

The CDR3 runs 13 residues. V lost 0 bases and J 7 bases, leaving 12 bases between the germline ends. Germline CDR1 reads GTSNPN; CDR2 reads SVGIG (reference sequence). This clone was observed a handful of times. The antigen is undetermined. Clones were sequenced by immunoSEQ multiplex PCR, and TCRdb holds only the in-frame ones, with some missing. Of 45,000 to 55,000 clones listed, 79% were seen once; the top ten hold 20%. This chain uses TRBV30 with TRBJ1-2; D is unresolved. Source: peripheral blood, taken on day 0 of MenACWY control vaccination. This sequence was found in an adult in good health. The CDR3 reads CAWSVRRLGGYTF. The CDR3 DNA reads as TGTGCCTGGAGTGTACGCAGATTGGGTGGCTACACCTTC. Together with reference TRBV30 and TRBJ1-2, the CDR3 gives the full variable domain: SQTIHQWPATLVQPVGSPLSLECTVEGTSNPNLYWYRQAAGRGLQLLFYSVGIGQISSEVPQNLSASRPQDRQFILSSKKLLLSDSGFYLCAWSVRRLGGYTFGSGTRLTVV.